The source of this TCR beta chain is a study of early T cells in non-severe SARS-CoV-2 infection. Findings and limits, study-wide: Matches to VDJdb favored anti-spike CD8 responses and missed private and CD4 specificities.

One entry per CDR3 protein results from TCRdb running MiXCR on the 5' RACE reads. The table records tens of thousands of distinct CDR3 sequences, around 12% of them present only once. Points on this clonotype: Its target is not known.

The germline CDR1 and CDR2 sequences are SNHLY and FYNNEI. This CDR3 is 14 amino acids long. Trimming shortened V by 2 bases and J by 3 bases, and 9 bases separated the two germline ends. The TCR comes from an adult who was a healthcare worker with PCR-confirmed SARS-CoV-2 infection or an uninfected control (not recorded which). The source material was whole blood. The chain employs TRBV2 and TRBJ2-3; TRBD2 might be the D (6 bases). The CDR3 protein is CASSELAMTDTQYF. CDR3 sequence (DNA): TGTGCCAGCAGTGAACTAGCGATGACAGATACGCAGTATTTT.